One and the same sample provided the 21 T cell receptor beta chains below, sequenced in a study of post-analysis software for immune sequencing data. Study-wide points: Roughly five TRBV segments were more frequent in patients than controls; TRBV5-6, TRBV5-1 and TRBV20-1 belonged to this group.

The TCR beta cDNA libraries contained unique molecular identifiers. One entry per CDR3 protein, called by TCRdb with MiXCR from the PCR reads. Of fewer than 900,000 distinct CDR3 sequences listed, roughly 46% are singletons. Antigens of these TCRs are unknown. Sequencing was done on a sample of blood. Receptors were obtained from a girl aged 10-17 years with multiple sclerosis.

The J gene is TRBJ2-1, the V gene TRBV20-1, with TRBD2 as a possible D gene (6 bases). V lost 3 bases to trimming and J lost 6 bases, with 18 bases between them. CDR1 DFQATT and CDR2 SNEGSKA come from the germline V gene (reference sequence). This CDR3 has 15 amino acids. The CDR3 DNA is TGCAGTGCTAGCTCGAGGGGTAGCGGATGCAATGAGCAGTTCTTC. The encoded protein is CSASSRGSGCNEQFF.

In its sample, this clonotype was seen once. The chain couples TRBV27 to TRBJ1-5; D unresolved. CDR1 and CDR2 (germline): MNHEY, SMNVEV (reference sequence). Trimming took 3 bases from V and 7 from J, leaving 19 bases between them. The CDR3 totals 16 residues. CDR3 sequence (DNA): TGTGCCAGCAGTTTGGTAGGGAGTTCATACGGGCAGCCCCAGCATTTT. Amino acid sequence: CASSLVGSSYGQPQHF.

This chain connects TRBV29-1 to TRBJ2-5; TRBD2 aligns across 9 bases. CDR1 and CDR2 from the germline V gene are SQVTM and ANQGSEA. CDR3 length equals 13 residues. V dropped 7 bases and J dropped 3; count of bases not matched to a gene: 6. CDR3 protein: CSGQTSGEETQYF. CDR3 in DNA: TGCAGCGGCCAGACTAGCGGAGAAGAGACCCAGTACTTC. The full variable domain, with the rest looked up from reference TRBV29-1 and TRBJ2-5, is SAVISQKPSRDICQRGTSLTIQCQVDSQVTMMFWYRQQPGQSLTLIATANQGSEATYESGFVIDKFPISRPNLTFSTLTVSNMSPEDSSIYLCSGQTSGEETQYFGPGTRLLVL.

The gene calls are TRBV5-1 and TRBJ2-4; perhaps TRBD2 as D (5 bases). Trimming removed 4 bases at V and 1 base at J, with 15 bases between. This CDR3 comprises 16 residues. The V gene's germline CDR1 is SGHRS and CDR2 YFSETQ. The CDR3 sequence is CASSPSPGGAKNIQYF. CDR3 nucleotide sequence: TGCGCCAGCAGCCCCTCACCGGGCGGGGCCAAAAACATTCAGTACTTC.

This CDR3 is CAIRARGMNTEAFF. The CDR3 nucleotides are TGTGCCATAAGGGCGCGTGGCATGAACACTGAAGCTTTCTTT. V gene TRBV10-3 combines with J gene TRBJ1-1; D is ambiguous. CDR3 length equals 14 residues. Deletions cut 9 bases from V and 0 bases from J, with 14 bases between. CDR1 ENHRY and CDR2 SYGVKD come from the germline V gene.

This chain joins TRBV7-9 and TRBJ2-5; D is possibly TRBD2 (6 bases). The CDR3 extends over 13 amino acids. V was pared by 1 base and J by 10 bases, with 13 bases between. CDR1 and CDR2 (germline): SEHNR, FQNEAQ (reference sequence). The CDR3 nucleotides read TGTGCCAGCAGCTTAGACCCTTTAGCGGACCAGTACTTC. Translated: CASSLDPLADQYF.

This clonotype was detected only a few times. The chain uses TRBV24-1 and TRBJ2-7; tentative D call: TRBD2 (5 bases). Judging by the DNA end, TRBJ2-5 fits better; the J call may be wrong. The CDR3 is made up of 14 amino acids. Germline CDR1 reads KGHDR; CDR2 reads SFDVKD. The CDR3 sequence is CATSALDSPQTQYF. The CDR3 bases are TGTGCCACCAGTGCCCTGGACTCCCCTCAGACCCAGTACTTC.

A note on this clonotype: No conserved phenylalanine or tryptophan ends this CDR3, so it is likely a read error. In DNA form, the CDR3 reads TGTGCCATCAGTGAGTCGGACGGGACAGGTCATGGCTACACCGTC. Its protein is CAISESDGTGHGYTV. The V gene is TRBV10-3, the J gene TRBJ1-2; 8 bases line up with TRBD1. The CDR3 sequence is 15 residues long. Trimming at V came to 0 bases and at J to 6 bases, leaving 6 bases not matched to a gene. The germline CDR1 and CDR2 sequences are ENHRY and SYGVKD.

V gene TRBV6-1 combines with J gene TRBJ2-7; either TRBD1 or TRBD2 may supply D (5 bases each). Matching the DNA end better, TRBJ2-5 makes the J call doubtful. The CDR3 consists of 13 residues. Germline V gene sequence: CDR1 MNHNS, CDR2 SASEGT. This CDR3 reads CASRKQVAETQYF. CDR3 sequence (DNA): TGTGCCAGCAGAAAACAGGTAGCGGAGACCCAGTACTTC.

V usage is TRBV12-3 or TRBV12-4 and J usage is TRBJ2-5; maybe TRBD2 (5 bases). V lost 2 bases and J lost 3, with 16 bases in between. The CDR3 length is 16 residues. As DNA, the CDR3 is TGTGCCAGCAGTTTATTGGTGGGAGATGATAAAGAGACCCAGTACTTC. Translating it yields CASSLLVGDDKETQYF.

This chain connects TRBV6-5 to TRBJ2-6, with D possibly being TRBD1 (5 bases). The length of the CDR3 is 16 residues. The V end lost 7 bases, the J end lost 0 bases, and 13 bases lay between the germline ends. Germline V gene data show CDR1 as MNHEY and CDR2 as SVGAGI. The CDR3 DNA sequence: TGTGCCAGCAATCCAGGGATAATCTCTGGGGCCAACGTCCTGACTTTC. It is translated as CASNPGIISGANVLTF.

The chain recombines TRBV20-1 with TRBJ2-3; 9 bases are shared with TRBD2. CDR1 and CDR2 from the germline V gene are DFQATT and SNEGSKA (reference sequence). The length of the CDR3 is 13 residues. V lost 5 bases and J lost 4; bases outside the gene matches: 4. CDR3 bases: TGCAGTGCTCTTAGCGGGAGAGCAGATACGCAGTATTTT. Its translation: CSALSGRADTQYF.

This clonotype showed up just a few times. J is TRBJ2-5 and V is TRBV29-1, with D perhaps TRBD2 (6 bases). The CDR3 loop spans 10 amino acids. Germline V CDR1 and CDR2: SQVTM, ANQGSEA. Trimming shortened V by 8 bases and J by 5 bases, and 9 bases separated the two germline ends. The CDR3 bases are TGCAGCACCGGGAGCGAGACCCAGTACTTC. Translating it yields CSTGSETQYF. The full variable domain, its missing parts supplied by reference TRBV29-1 and TRBJ2-5, is SAVISQKPSRDICQRGTSLTIQCQVDSQVTMMFWYRQQPGQSLTLIATANQGSEATYESGFVIDKFPISRPNLTFSTLTVSNMSPEDSSIYLCSTGSETQYFGPGTRLLVL.

The chain is built from TRBV27 and TRBJ2-1; perhaps TRBD2 as D (5 bases). The CDR3 is 13 amino acids. Trimming cost V 3 bases and J 10 bases, with 13 bases left between them. Germline assignment: CDR1 MNHEY and CDR2 SMNVEV (reference sequence). The CDR3 region is CASSFASPSEQFF. CDR3 nucleotide sequence: TGTGCCAGCAGTTTTGCTAGCCCGTCGGAGCAGTTCTTC.

This clonotype has only one observation. The chain links TRBV30 to TRBJ2-1, with TRBD2 as a possible D gene (5 bases). Looked up from germline, CDR1 is GTSNPN and CDR2 is SVGIG (reference sequence). The CDR3 length is 15 residues. Trimming stripped 4 bases from V and 8 bases from J, with 21 bases between. The DNA of the CDR3 is TGTGCCTGGAACCATGGTCGGGATGGAAGCTATGAGCAGTTCTTC. Protein: CAWNHGRDGSYEQFF.

This clonotype showed up just once. The rearrangement uses TRBV10-3 and TRBJ2-1; no clear D gene. Trimming removed 10 bases from V and 11 bases from J, with 21 bases in between. The CDR3 sequence is 13 residues long. Germline CDR1 ENHRY, CDR2 SYGVKD. CDR3 DNA sequence: TGTGCCACTCGGGCCCCGTCCCAGAGCCAGCAGTTCTTC. This sequence encodes CATRAPSQSQQFF.

The V gene is TRBV4-1, the J gene TRBJ2-7; 14 bases are a match to TRBD2. Germline CDR1 reads MGHRA; CDR2 reads YSYEKL. This CDR3 has 16 residues. Trimming at V came to 3 bases and at J to 6 bases, leaving 7 bases not matched to a gene. CDR3 in amino acids: CASSQKGLAGEGEQYF. CDR3 bases: TGCGCCAGCAGCCAGAAGGGACTAGCGGGAGAAGGCGAGCAGTACTTC.

The chain recombines TRBV10-3 with TRBJ1-2; TRBD1 agrees at 11 bases. CDR3 length equals 18 residues. V lost 0 bases and J lost 2; bases outside the gene matches: 8. Germline V gene lookup returns CDR1 ENHRY and CDR2 SYGVKD. In DNA, the CDR3 is TGTGCCATCAGTGAGTCCTCCGGGACAGGGGGGACCAACTATGGCTACACCTTC. Amino acids: CAISESSGTGGTNYGYTF.

This clonotype has ten or more counts. The V gene is TRBV4-1, the J gene TRBJ2-7, with 9 bases lining up with TRBD1. The CDR3 is 16 residues long. The junction had 7 bases not matched to a gene; V was cut back by 2 bases and J by 2 bases. In germline, CDR1 is MGHRA, CDR2 YSYEKL. CDR3 protein: CASSQIPGTGTYEQYF. In DNA form, the CDR3 reads TGCGCCAGCAGCCAAATTCCCGGGACAGGGACCTACGAGCAGTACTTC.

This sequence joins TRBV19 and TRBJ2-5; D is perhaps TRBD1 (5 bases). Germline V gene sequence: CDR1 LNHDA, CDR2 SQIVND (reference sequence). Trimming left V 3 bases short and J 5 bases short, with 10 bases between. CDR3 size: 13 residues. CDR3 loop: CASSIQGTETQYF. CDR3 DNA: TGTGCCAGTAGTATCCAGGGAACCGAGACCCAGTACTTC.

V usage is TRBV20-1 and J usage is TRBJ2-7, with TRBD2 matching 8 bases. CDR3 length: 14 residues. Germline CDR1 is DFQATT and CDR2 is SNEGSKA (reference sequence). After removal of 5 bases from V and 4 bases from J, the junction contained 10 bases not matched to a gene. DNA of the CDR3: TGCAGTGCTGTTAATTTAGCGGGAAATTACGAGCAGTACTTC. It translates to CSAVNLAGNYEQYF.